This is a list of T cell receptor beta chains from one sample in a study of CD8+CD57+ T cells in acquired aplastic anemia. TCRdb reprocessed the reads with MiXCR, giving one entry per CDR3 protein. The sample lists 260,000 or so distinct CDR3 sequences, 65% to 90% occurring once. Sequenced input: sorted CD4+, CD8+, or CD8+CD57+ T cells (not recorded which) from PBMCs. The source of these receptors is a human donor with aplastic anemia. Both conserved end residues are part of each CDR3. A D gene is named only where the DNA matches it firmly. Only part of the rows carry a size: once, few, many, or a class if the clone is expanded.

TRBJ2-1	once	-	11	TRBV7-9	TGTGCCAGCAGCTCTGGCAATGAGCAGTTCTTC	CASSSGNEQFF
TRBJ2-1	-	-	13	TRBV9	TGTGCCAGCAGCGTATACCAGCGAGATGAGCAGTTCTTC	CASSVYQRDEQFF
TRBJ1-1	few	-	15	TRBV7-3	-	CASSWGGGSNYGYFF
TRBJ1-6	-	TRBD1	14	TRBV7-8	TGTGCCAGTAGTATAGACAGGGGAGCTTCCCACCACCAGTTT	CASSIDRGASHHQF
TRBJ2-5	-	-	15	TRBV2	TGTGCCAGCAGCCGAGAGGGTGGTATCACCGGGACCCAGTACTTT	CASSREGGITGTQYF
TRBJ2-1	-	TRBD2	15	TRBV7-9	TGTGCCAGCAGCTTAGCGGGGACTAGCGGCAATGAGCAGTTCTTC	CASSLAGTSGNEQFF
TRBJ1-1	-	-	15	TRBV7-9	TGTGCCAACGGGGTAGCGCTGACAGAAGACGCTGAAGACTTCTTT	CANGVALTEDAEDFF
TRBJ2-1	-	-	15	TRBV19	TGTGCCAGTAGTGTAGGGGGGGAAACCTACAATGAGCAGTTTTTT	CASSVGGETYNEQFF
TRBJ2-7	few	-	14	TRBV5-6	TGTGCCAGCAGCTTCGGGGGCCTAGCCTACGAGCAGTACTTC	CASSFGGLAYEQYF
TRBJ1-6	-	-	13	TRBV5-4	TGTGCCAGCAGCTTTACTAGCGCTTCACCCCTCCACTTT	CASSFTSASPLHF
TRBJ2-3	-	-	14	TRBV15	TGTGCCAGCAGCAGAGCCAGAGATCCAGAGACGCAGTACTTT	CASSRARDPETQYF
TRBJ1-1	-	-	15	TRBV7-9	TGTGCCAGCAGCCTACAAGGGGGGGCCCGCGCTGAGGCTTTCTTT	CASSLQGGARAEAFF
TRBJ2-5	once	-	15	TRBV7-6	TGTGCCAGCAGCTTAGCGGACGGCAAAAAAGACACCCCATACTTC	CASSLADGKKDTPYF
TRBJ2-5	-	-	14	TRBV11-1	TGTGCCACCAGCTTAGCTATTCAGCAAGAGACCCAGTACTTC	CATSLAIQQETQYF
TRBJ1-2	-	-	16	TRBV5-1	TGCGCCAGCAGTTTAAATAGCAATCAGCTCGTATATGGCTACACCTTC	CASSLNSNQLVYGYTF
TRBJ2-5	-	TRBD2	15	TRBV5-4	TGTGCCAGCAGCTTTACTAGCGGGTCTCAAGAGACCCAGTACTTC	CASSFTSGSQETQYF
TRBJ1-5	-	-	13	TRBV19	TGTGCCACCTCCGGGACGATCAATCAGCCCCAGCATTTT	CATSGTINQPQHF
TRBJ2-2	few	-	13	TRBV2	TGTGCCAGCGTGGCCGGGGACACCGAGGCGCTGTTTTTT	CASVAGDTEALFF
TRBJ2-3	-	-	16	TRBV6-1	TGTGCCAGCAAGCCACTTAATCCGAGGGTTGGAGATACGCAGTATTTT	CASKPLNPRVGDTQYF
TRBJ2-6	-	-	16	TRBV24-1	TGTGCCACCAGTGACGAGAGCCTATGTGGGGCCAACGTCCTGACTTTC	CATSDESLCGANVLTF
TRBJ1-2	-	-	15	TRBV2	TGTGCCAGCAGCTGGACCGGGGGCGCCGCCTGTGAGTACACCTTC	CASSWTGGAACEYTF
TRBJ2-5	-	-	12	TRBV5-1	TGTGCCGGACGGGGAGCTCGGAAGACCGAGTACTTC	CAGRGARKTEYF
TRBJ2-7	-	TRBD2	14	TRBV29-1	TGCAGCGTGGAAGGGACTAGCGGCGGCTACGAGCAGTACTTC	CSVEGTSGGYEQYF
TRBJ2-7	-	TRBD2	15	TRBV11-3	TGTGCCAGCAGCGTGGGGACTAGCGGGTACAACGAGCAGTACTTC	CASSVGTSGYNEQYF
TRBJ2-3	few	TRBD1	14	TRBV29-1	TGCAGCGTCTACCGGACAGGGAGTACAGATACGCAGTATTTT	CSVYRTGSTDTQYF
TRBJ2-3	-	TRBD2	14	TRBV7-9	TGTGCCAGCAGCTTTGAGGGAGGTCGGGGGAGGGAGGATTTT	CASSFEGGRGREDF
TRBJ1-5	-	-	14	TRBV9	TGTGCCAGCAGCGTTCTAGCGGGGGGTCAGCATCAGCATTTT	CASSVLAGGQHQHF
TRBJ1-2	-	-	14	TRBV7-6	TGTGCCAGCATCCTAGGGAGGGTCCCCTATGGGTCCAACTTC	CASILGRVPYGSNF
TRBJ2-1	few	TRBD2	16	TRBV11-3	TGTGCCAGCAGCTTAGATATAAGCGGGGGGAGCGATGAGCAGTTCTTC	CASSLDISGGSDEQFF
TRBJ2-1	-	TRBD2	16	TRBV13	TGTGCCAGCAGTGATCAAAGAAGCGGGGGGAGCGATGAGCAGTTCTTC	CASSDQRSGGSDEQFF
TRBJ1-6	-	-	16	TRBV9	TGTGCCAGCAGCGTAGGGTCAGGCGGGCATAATTCACCCCTCCACTTT	CASSVGSGGHNSPLHF
TRBJ2-4	many	TRBD2	16	TRBV24-1	TGTGCCACCAGTGATACCGGCGGGGGTTCCAAAAACATTCAGTACTTC	CATSDTGGGSKNIQYF
TRBJ2-3	-	-	14	TRBV2	TGTGCCAGCAGTGATGGGGGGATTCATGAGCAGCAGTTCTTT	CASSDGGIHEQQFF
TRBJ1-1	few	-	15	TRBV7-3	TGTGCCAGCAGCTTAGATCAGGGTAGGAACACTGAAGCTTTCTTT	CASSLDQGRNTEAFF
TRBJ2-5	-	-	15	TRBV7-2	TGTGCCAGCAGCTTATCGGGGACTTGGGGTGCGACCCAGTACTTC	CASSLSGTWGATQYF
TRBJ1-1	-	-	12	TRBV5-4	TGTGCCAGCAGCTTGGACCGCACTGAAGCTTTCTTT	CASSLDRTEAFF
TRBJ1-5	few	TRBD1	15	TRBV19	TGTGCCAGTATCAGGGACAGGGATAGCAATCAGCCCCAGCATTTT	CASIRDRDSNQPQHF
TRBJ2-5	-	-	14	TRBV7-2	TGTGCCAGCAGCCACCCGGCGGGCCCCACAAACCAGCACTTC	CASSHPAGPTNQHF
TRBJ2-1	-	-	15	TRBV5-4	TGTGCCAGCAGCTTTGCTAGCGCAATGAGCAATGAGCAGTTCTTC	CASSFASAMSNEQFF
TRBJ2-5	-	-	14	TRBV7-2	TGTGCCAGCAGCATTGGTCGGGACCGAGGCACCCAGCAGTTC	CASSIGRDRGTQQF
TRBJ2-1	-	-	15	TRBV7-9	TGTGCCAGCATCCCCGATGACGGCAGCGAGGATACGCAGTTCTTC	CASIPDDGSEDTQFF
TRBJ2-5	-	-	15	TRBV7-8	TGTGCCAGCAGCATGACAGTGAACACTGAAGCTTTCTTTTACTTC	CASSMTVNTEAFFYF
TRBJ1-5	-	TRBD1	13	TRBV7-2	TGTGCCAGCAGTTCCCGGCAGGGGGAGCCCCAGCATTTT	CASSSRQGEPQHF
TRBJ2-7	-	-	13	TRBV20-1	TGCAGTGCTAGAGGGAGCAGGTTCTACGAGCAGTACTTC	CSARGSRFYEQYF
TRBJ1-2	-	-	16	TRBV10-1	TGCGCCAGCAGCGGTCCCGGGGCAGGGTATGGCTATGGCTACACCTTC	CASSGPGAGYGYGYTF
TRBJ2-7	-	-	13	TRBV11-1	TGTGCCACCAGCTTAGCGCGGGAATACGAGCAGTACTTC	CATSLAREYEQYF
TRBJ2-7	-	-	14	TRBV7-3	TGTGCCACCAGCGGCCGGTGCCTAGCCTACGAGTTGTACTTC	CATSGRCLAYELYF
TRBJ2-3	-	TRBD2	16	TRBV7-6	TGTGCCAGCACCCTAGGGAGGGCCCCCTTTGGGGCTACCCAGTATTTT	CASTLGRAPFGATQYF
TRBJ2-5	-	TRBD1	12	TRBV7-9	TGTGCCGGACAGGTAGCTAGGAAGACCCAGTACTTC	CAGQVARKTQYF
TRBJ1-2	-	-	17	TRBV7-8	TGTGCCAGCAGCAGAGCGGGAGGTCCCGAGACGCAGTATGGCTACACCTTC	CASSRAGGPETQYGYTF
TRBJ1-5	-	-	15	TRBV9	TGTGCCAGCAGCGTAGGGTCAGATACGCAGTATTTTCAGCATTTT	CASSVGSDTQYFQHF
TRBJ2-1	-	-	13	TRBV7-8	TGTGCCAGCAGCTTAGCGGGGATCCCCGAGAAGTTGTTC	CASSLAGIPEKLF
TRBJ2-7	few	-	16	TRBV25-1	TGTGCCAGCAGTGATGGGGGGGCCTCCTCGTTCTACGAGCAGTACTTC	CASSDGGASSFYEQYF
TRBJ1-5	-	-	14	TRBV2	TGTGCCAGCAGCTCCGTTCCGGGCAATCAGCCCCAGCATTTT	CASSSVPGNQPQHF